This TCR beta chain was captured in a study of T cell responses to AZD1222 COVID-19 vaccine. Study observations and caveats: A rise in Spike-specific TCR breadth and depth followed two AZD1222 doses.

Details on this clone: What it binds is not known.

In germline, CDR1 is SNHLY, CDR2 FYNNEI. Trimming took off 6 bases at V and 2 bases at J, with 16 bases between the two ends. This CDR3 spans 15 amino acids. Only in-frame clones appear in the TCRdb table, and some are missing; sequencing was by immunoSEQ multiplex PCR. The sample holds under 300,000 clones, approximately 93% seen once. Sequences were derived from peripheral blood, sampled on day 0 of AZD1222 vaccination. The chain is built from TRBV2 and TRBJ2-5, with D perhaps matching TRBD1 (8 bases). The TCR was taken from an adult in good health. This chain's CDR3 is CASRRAGDRQETQYF. Written as DNA, the CDR3 is TGTGCCAGCAGGAGGGCGGGGGACAGGCAAGAGACCCAGTACTTC.